The 16 T cell receptor beta chains reported below all come from one sample, sequenced in a study of OX40 agonist ivuxolimab in advanced cancers. The library was made by the immunoSEQ multiplex PCR assay. Not all clones reach the TCRdb copy of this immuneACCESS table, which keeps in-frame sequences only. Checked studies attribute under half of the gap to unresolved V genes and leave the rest unexplained. Here the sample has 25,000 to 30,000 clones; about 85% occur a single time. The biggest ten clones account for roughly a third of the sample. Sequencing used CD4+ or CD8+ T cells sorted from blood, obtained in a trial of the OX40 agonist ivuxolimab. These receptors were obtained from an adult with an advanced solid tumor such as melanoma, head and neck, liver or kidney cancer.

The chain is built from TRBV19 and TRBJ2-2, with D possibly TRBD1 on 8 matching bases. The V end lost 7 bases, the J end lost 5 bases, and 14 bases lay between the germline ends. CDR3 length equals 14 residues. Per germline, CDR1 LNHDA and CDR2 SQIVND (reference sequence). Written as DNA, the CDR3 is TGTGCCAGTACCCACAGGGGGGGAACCGGGGAGCTGTTTTTT. Protein product: CASTHRGGTGELFF.

CDR3 DNA: TGTGCCAGCAGTTTATCGGCTAGCGGGAGGGCCGGGGAGCTGTTTTTT. Translating gives CASSLSASGRAGELFF. V and J are TRBV27 and TRBJ2-2; 12 bases align to TRBD2. V gave up 0 bases and J gave up 6 bases; unmatched junction bases: 2. The germline gives CDR1 MNHEY, CDR2 SMNVEV (reference sequence). The CDR3 runs 16 residues.

The chain carries TRBV7-9 and TRBJ2-4, with 7 nucleotides matching TRBD1. J was trimmed by 0 bases and V by 5 bases; bases with no gene match: 7. CDR3 length: 16 amino acids. Germline V lookup: CDR1 SEHNR, CDR2 FQNEAQ (reference sequence). CDR3 amino acids: CASSAGTALAKNIQYF. In DNA, the CDR3 is TGTGCCAGCAGCGCCGGGACAGCCCTAGCCAAAAACATTCAGTACTTC.

This clone was detected once. The chain has TRBV11-3 and TRBJ2-7, with D perhaps being TRBD1 or TRBD2 (5 bases each). V was cut by 5 bases and J by 2 bases, with 13 bases left in between. CDR1 and CDR2 (germline): SGHNT, YENEEA. The CDR3 runs to 14 residues. CDR3 nucleotides: TGTGCCAGCAGCACCCGGGACGAGGCCTACGAGCAGTACTTC. It codes for CASSTRDEAYEQYF.

The chain uses TRBV23-1 and TRBJ2-1, with 9 bases fitting TRBD1. TRBV23-1 carries the ORF label, with uncertain function. The V gene end was trimmed by 4 bases and the J gene end by 5 bases; junction bases not matched to a gene: 6. The CDR3 runs 15 residues. CDR3 amino acids: CASSRDRGWHNEQFF. The CDR3 nucleotides are TGCGCCAGCAGTCGAGACAGGGGGTGGCACAATGAGCAGTTCTTC.

In this sample, this clone turned up a few times. This chain links TRBV2 with TRBJ2-3, with 8 nucleotides matching TRBD2. V was clipped by 6 bases and J by 6 bases; unmatched bases: 20. This CDR3 has 18 residues. Germline V gene lookup returns CDR1 SNHLY and CDR2 FYNNEI. CDR3 sequence reads: CASSRRTASGLYGDTQYF. The CDR3 nucleotides are TGTGCCAGCAGCCGGAGGACGGCTAGCGGGCTTTATGGCGATACGCAGTATTTT.

V gene TRBV7-3 combines with J gene TRBJ2-2; 9 nucleotides match TRBD2. With V trimmed by 1 base and J by 6 bases, 6 bases remained unmatched. CDR1 and CDR2 from the germline V gene are SGHTA and FQGTGA. The CDR3 consists of 16 residues. CDR3 in amino acids: CASSLSPLAGSGELFF. The CDR3 DNA is TGTGCCAGCAGCTTAAGTCCGCTAGCGGGGTCCGGGGAGCTGTTTTTT.

The chain carries TRBV9 and TRBJ1-5; D might be TRBD1 (5 bases). Germline V gene lookup returns CDR1 SGDLS and CDR2 YYNGEE. Deletions cut 0 bases from V and 6 bases from J, with 16 bases between. The CDR3 consists of 16 residues. The CDR3 here is CASSVDSGDPSQPQHF. The CDR3 DNA reads TGTGCCAGCAGCGTAGACTCGGGGGATCCGTCTCAGCCCCAGCATTTT. Full variable domain (missing parts from reference TRBV9 and TRBJ1-5): DSGVTQTPKHLITATGQRVTLRCSPRSGDLSVYWYQQSLDQGLQFLIQYYNGEERAKGNILERFSAQQFPDLHSELNLSSLELGDSALYFCASSVDSGDPSQPQHFGDGTRLSIL.

This rearrangement joins TRBV28 to TRBJ1-2; no reliable D call. The V end lost 5 bases, the J end lost 5 bases, and 18 bases lay between the germline ends. The CDR3 extends over 15 amino acids. Germline V lookup: CDR1 MDHEN, CDR2 SYDVKM. The CDR3 DNA reads TGTGCCAGCAGTGCCCCCTTACGGGCTGGGTATGGCTACACCTTC. This translates into CASSAPLRAGYGYTF.

The chain couples TRBV29-1 to TRBJ1-1; the D gene is possibly TRBD1 (6 bases). The CDR3 has 15 amino acids. V shed 5 bases and J shed 0 bases, with 16 bases lying between them. Per the germline V gene, CDR1 is SQVTM and CDR2 is ANQGSEA. CDR3 in DNA: TGCAGCGTTCAACAGGGTTTGGTGGTGAACACTGAAGCTTTCTTT. Its translation: CSVQQGLVVNTEAFF.

The chain is built from TRBV6-4 and TRBJ1-5; 8 bases align to TRBD1. V lost 0 bases and J lost 7; bases outside the gene matches: 5. The V gene's germline CDR1 is MRHNA and CDR2 SNTAGT. The CDR3 has 15 residues. The CDR3 here is CASSDSAGGGQPQHF. The CDR3, as DNA: TGTGCCAGCAGTGACTCGGCAGGGGGCGGACAGCCCCAGCATTTT.

For the CDR3, the DNA is TGTGCCAGCAGCTCAAGACTAGCGGGAACGGGTGAGCAGTTCTTC. This gives the protein CASSSRLAGTGEQFF. This chain links TRBV7-2 with TRBJ2-1, with TRBD2 matching over 11 bases. Germline V lookup: CDR1 SGHTA, CDR2 FQGNSA. With 4 bases clipped from V and 9 bases from J, the junction kept 8 bases outside the gene matches. The CDR3 length is 15 residues.

The CDR3 DNA follows: TGTGCCAGCAGCCCCCCGGGGGCTAGAACTGAAGCTTTCTTT. This codes for CASSPPGARTEAFF. J is TRBJ1-1 and V is TRBV7-9, with a weak D call TRBD1 (6 bases). This CDR3 is built from 14 residues. Germline assignment: CDR1 SEHNR and CDR2 FQNEAQ (reference sequence). The ends were cut back, 5 bases at V and 5 bases at J, with 15 bases in the middle.

This chain joins TRBV19 and TRBJ1-3, with D maybe TRBD1 (5 bases). Germline CDR1 LNHDA, CDR2 SQIVND (reference sequence). Trimming shortened V by 7 bases and J by 1 base, and 20 bases separated the two germline ends. CDR3 length equals 17 residues. CDR3: CASKFRGSRSSGNTIYF. CDR3 DNA: TGTGCCAGTAAGTTTCGGGGCTCAAGGTCGTCTGGAAACACCATATATTTT.

CDR3 amino acids: CASSPGTIQETQYF. In DNA form, the CDR3 reads TGCGCCAGCAGCCCCGGGACTATTCAAGAGACCCAGTACTTC. The chain is built from TRBV5-1 and TRBJ2-5; 7 bases line up with TRBD2. Germline trimming cut 4 bases from V and 2 bases from J; bases unmatched to any gene: 5. This CDR3 contains 14 residues. Germline CDR1 reads SGHRS; CDR2 reads YFSETQ.

V is TRBV11-2 and J is TRBJ1-5; the D is unclear. Trimming took off 5 bases at V and 4 bases at J, with 15 bases between the two ends. Germline lookup yields CDR1 SGHAT and CDR2 FQNNGV. CDR3 length: 15 residues. This CDR3 is CASSQSTATNQPQHF. The CDR3 DNA is TGTGCCAGCAGCCAAAGCACGGCAACTAATCAGCCCCAGCATTTT.